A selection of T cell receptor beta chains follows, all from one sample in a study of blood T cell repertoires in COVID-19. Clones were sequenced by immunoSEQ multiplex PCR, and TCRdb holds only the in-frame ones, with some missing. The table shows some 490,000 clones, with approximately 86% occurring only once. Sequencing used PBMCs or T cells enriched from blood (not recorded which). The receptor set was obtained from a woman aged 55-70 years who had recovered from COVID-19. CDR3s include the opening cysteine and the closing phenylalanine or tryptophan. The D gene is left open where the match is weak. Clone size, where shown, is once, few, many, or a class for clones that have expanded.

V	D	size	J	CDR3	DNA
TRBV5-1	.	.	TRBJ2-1	CASSLMASKRLSLNEQFF	TGCGCCAGCAGCTTGATGGCTTCCAAGCGCCTCTCCCTCAATGAGCAGTTCTTC
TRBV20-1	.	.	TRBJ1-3	CSASGRGLWSGNTIYF	TGCAGTGCTAGTGGGAGAGGTCTTTGGTCTGGAAACACCATATATTTT
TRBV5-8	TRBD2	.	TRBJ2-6	CASSLVGLAGSGANVLTF	TGTGCCAGCAGCTTGGTAGGACTAGCAGGGTCTGGGGCCAACGTCCTGACTTTC
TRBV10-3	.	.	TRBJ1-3	CALSQGAGNTIYF	TGTGCTCTCTCCCAGGGCGCCGGAAACACCATATATTTT
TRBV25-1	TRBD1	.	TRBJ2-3	CASSDTGVGTDTQYF	TGTGCCAGCAGTGATACAGGGGTAGGCACAGATACGCAGTATTTT
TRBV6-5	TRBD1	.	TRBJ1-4	CASRVDRASEKLFF	TGTGCCAGCAGAGTTGACAGGGCCTCCGAAAAACTGTTTTTT
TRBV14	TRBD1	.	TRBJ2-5	CASSPRDRQETQYF	TGTGCCAGCAGCCCCCGGGACAGGCAAGAGACCCAGTACTTC
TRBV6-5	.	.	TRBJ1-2	CASSYSTGGGDGYTF	TGTGCCAGCAGTTACTCAACAGGCGGCGGGGATGGCTACACCTTC
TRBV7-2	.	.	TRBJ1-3	CASSPRGGAFGNTIYF	TGTGCCAGCAGCCCCCGGGGGGGGGCTTTTGGAAACACCATATATTTT
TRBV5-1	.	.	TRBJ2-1	CASSNTPDIYNEQFF	TGCGCCAGCAGTAACACCCCAGACATCTACAATGAGCAGTTCTTC
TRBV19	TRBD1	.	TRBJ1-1	CASSIDRGSTEAFF	TGTGCCAGTAGTATTGACAGGGGAAGCACTGAAGCTTTCTTT
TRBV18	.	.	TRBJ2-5	CASSPFGETQYF	TGTGCCAGCTCACCTTTCGGGGAGACCCAGTACTTC
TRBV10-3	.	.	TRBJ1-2	CAIGGGGYGYTF	TGTGCCATCGGGGGAGGGGGGTATGGCTACACCTTC
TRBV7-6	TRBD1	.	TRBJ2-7	CASSLLGGAAYEQYF	TGTGCCAGCAGCTTATTAGGGGGCGCAGCCTACGAGCAGTACTTC
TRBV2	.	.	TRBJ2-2	CASSLSPRQAGELFF	TGTGCCAGCAGCCTCAGCCCGAGACAGGCCGGGGAGCTGTTTTTT
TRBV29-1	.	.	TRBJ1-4	CSVEDSYSWVF	TGCAGCGTTGAAGATTCTTACAGTTGGGTTTTT
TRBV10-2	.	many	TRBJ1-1	CASSEGGGWTEAFF	TGCGCCAGCAGTGAGGGGGGCGGTTGGACTGAAGCTTTCTTT
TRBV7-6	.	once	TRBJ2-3	CASSRPRDSSTDTQYF	TGTGCCAGCAGCCGCCCCCGGGACTCCAGCACAGATACGCAGTATTTT
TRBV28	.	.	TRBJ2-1	CASSLSGRGVDEQFF	TGTGCCAGCAGTTTAAGTGGCAGGGGGGTGGATGAGCAGTTCTTC
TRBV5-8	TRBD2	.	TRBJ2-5	CASSSGTSGETQYF	TGTGCCAGCAGCTCCGGGACTAGCGGAGAGACCCAGTACTTC
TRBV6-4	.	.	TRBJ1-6	CASSDGGLGSPLHF	TGTGCCAGCAGTGACGGTGGGCTGGGTTCACCCCTCCACTTT
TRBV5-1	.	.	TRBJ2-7	CASSSVPRSYEQYF	TGCGCCAGCAGCTCCGTCCCAAGGAGTTACGAGCAGTACTTC
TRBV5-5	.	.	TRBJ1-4	CASSLDGTSNEKLFF	TGTGCCAGCAGCTTGGATGGGACTTCTAATGAAAAACTGTTTTTT
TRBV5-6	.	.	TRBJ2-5	CASSSPSGLKETQYF	TGTGCCAGCAGCTCACCCTCAGGGTTAAAAGAGACCCAGTACTTC
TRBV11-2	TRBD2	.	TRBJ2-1	CASSWNSGGVPMTQFF	TGTGCCAGCAGCTGGAATAGCGGGGGGGTACCAATGACGCAGTTCTTC
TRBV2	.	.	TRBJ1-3	CASSEKGEGSSGNTIYF	TGTGCCAGCAGTGAAAAGGGGGAGGGGTCCTCTGGAAACACCATATATTTT
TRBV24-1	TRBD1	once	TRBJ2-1	CATSDRISTGGMDEQFF	TGTGCCACCAGTGATAGGATATCCACAGGGGGCATGGATGAGCAGTTCTTC
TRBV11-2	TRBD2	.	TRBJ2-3	CASSLEVGLRLAGDTQYF	TGTGCCAGCAGCTTAGAAGTAGGGTTGAGACTAGCGGGAGATACGCAGTATTTT
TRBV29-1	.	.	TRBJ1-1	CSVLGDWNTEAFF	TGCAGCGTCTTAGGGGATTGGAACACTGAAGCTTTCTTT
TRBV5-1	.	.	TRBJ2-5	CASWDLDQETQYF	TGCGCCAGCTGGGACTTGGACCAAGAGACCCAGTACTTC
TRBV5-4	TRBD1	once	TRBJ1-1	CASSLSDRGNTEAFF	TGTGCCAGCAGCTTGTCCGACAGGGGAAATACTGAAGCTTTCTTT
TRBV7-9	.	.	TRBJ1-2	CASSLQFNYGYTF	TGTGCCAGCAGCCTACAGTTTAACTATGGCTACACCTTC
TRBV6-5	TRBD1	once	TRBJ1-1	CASSYSNRGRGAFF	TGTGCCAGCAGTTACTCGAACAGGGGGCGCGGAGCTTTCTTT
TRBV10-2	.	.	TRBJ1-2	CASSVDRSYGYTF	TGCGCCAGCAGTGTAGACAGGAGCTATGGCTACACCTTC
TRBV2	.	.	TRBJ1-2	CASSDRTGYGYTF	TGTGCCAGCAGTGATAGAACAGGATATGGCTACACCTTC
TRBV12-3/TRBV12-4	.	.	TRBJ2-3	CASSRQRAQYF	TGTGCCAGCAGTCGGCAGCGGGCGCAGTATTTT
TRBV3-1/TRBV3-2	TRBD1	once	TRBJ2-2	CASSQDRALSNTGELFF	TGTGCCAGCAGTCAAGACAGGGCACTCTCGAACACCGGGGAGCTGTTTTTT
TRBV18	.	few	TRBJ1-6	CASSPTGKVLTLHF	TGTGCCAGCTCACCGACGGGAAAAGTTCTCACCCTCCACTTT
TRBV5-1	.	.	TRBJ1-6	CASSGAVSDGSPLHF	TGCGCCAGCAGCGGTGCGGTAAGCGATGGTTCACCCCTCCACTTT
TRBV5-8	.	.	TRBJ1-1	CASSTVPTGYTEAFF	TGTGCCAGCAGTACCGTACCAACAGGGTACACTGAAGCTTTCTTT
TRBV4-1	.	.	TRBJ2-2	CASSHDPGAWNTGELFF	TGCGCCAGCAGCCATGACCCAGGGGCGTGGAACACCGGGGAGCTGTTTTTT
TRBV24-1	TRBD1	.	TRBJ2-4	CATPHRGRNIQYF	TGTGCCACCCCGCACAGGGGAAGAAACATTCAGTACTTC
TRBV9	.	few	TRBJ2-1	CASSKDMEQFF	TGTGCCAGCAGCAAAGACATGGAGCAGTTCTTC
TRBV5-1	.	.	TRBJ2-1	CASSLGGTANNEQFF	TGCGCCAGCAGCTTGGGCGGGACAGCGAACAATGAGCAGTTCTTC
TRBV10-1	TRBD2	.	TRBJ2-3	CASSPLAGGPDTQYF	TGCGCCAGCAGTCCCCTAGCGGGGGGGCCAGATACGCAGTATTTT
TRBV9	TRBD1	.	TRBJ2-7	CASSPNPGQGLRNEQYF	TGTGCCAGCAGCCCCAACCCGGGACAGGGGCTTCGGAACGAGCAGTACTTC
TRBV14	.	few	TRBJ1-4	CASSQGQGFEKLFF	TGTGCCAGCAGCCAAGGGCAGGGATTTGAAAAACTGTTTTTT
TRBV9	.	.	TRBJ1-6	CASRDTAGSPLHF	TGTGCCAGCAGAGACACGGCTGGTTCACCCCTCCACTTT
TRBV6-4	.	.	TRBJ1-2	CASSSGLGGYTF	TGTGCCAGCAGTTCGGGGTTAGGTGGCTACACCTTC
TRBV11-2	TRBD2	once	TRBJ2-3	CASRRPGRSTDTQYF	TGTGCCAGCAGGCGTCCCGGGAGGAGCACAGATACGCAGTATTTT
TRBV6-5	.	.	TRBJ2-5	CASSRTLGQETQYF	TGTGCCAGCAGTCGGACTCTAGGTCAAGAGACCCAGTACTTC